This T cell receptor beta chain was sequenced for a study of T cell changes during pregnancy in multiple sclerosis. Generated by immunoSEQ multiplex PCR, the TCRdb table keeps only in-frame clones and is missing some. The table records some 20,000 clones, 88% of them present only once. The TCR originated in a female donor in good health, enrolled as a control in a pregnancy study. The specimen was CD8+ T cells from peripheral blood mononuclear cells, collected after pregnancy.

In DNA form, the CDR3 reads TGTGCCAGCAGCTTGGAGACAGGGGTCACAGATACGCAGTATTTT. This codes for CASSLETGVTDTQYF. The V call is TRBV5-8, the J call TRBJ2-3; 8 nucleotides agree with TRBD1. CDR1 SGHTS and CDR2 YDEGEE come from the germline V gene. There are 15 residues in the CDR3. J lost 2 bases, V lost 0 bases, and 2 bases had no gene match.